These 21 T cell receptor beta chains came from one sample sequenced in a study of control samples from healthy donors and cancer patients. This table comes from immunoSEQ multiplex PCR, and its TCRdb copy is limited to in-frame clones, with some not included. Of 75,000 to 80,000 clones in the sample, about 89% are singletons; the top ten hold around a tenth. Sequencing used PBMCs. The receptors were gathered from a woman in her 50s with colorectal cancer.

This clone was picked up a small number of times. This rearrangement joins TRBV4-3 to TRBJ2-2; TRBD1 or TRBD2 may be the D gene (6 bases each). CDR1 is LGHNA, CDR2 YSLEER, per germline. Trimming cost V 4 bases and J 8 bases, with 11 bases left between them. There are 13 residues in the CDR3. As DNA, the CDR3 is TGCGCCAGCAGCCCGGGGGCCAGTGGGGAGCTGTTTTTT. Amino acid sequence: CASSPGASGELFF.

The CDR3 protein is CASTKGGSLNTEAFF. The CDR3 nucleotides are TGTGCCAGCACCAAAGGTGGCAGCCTGAACACTGAAGCTTTCTTT. The J gene is TRBJ1-1, the V gene TRBV6-5; D gene uncertain. This CDR3 is 15 amino acids long. V was pared by 7 bases and J by 0 bases, with 15 bases between. From germline, CDR1 is MNHEY and CDR2 SVGAGI.

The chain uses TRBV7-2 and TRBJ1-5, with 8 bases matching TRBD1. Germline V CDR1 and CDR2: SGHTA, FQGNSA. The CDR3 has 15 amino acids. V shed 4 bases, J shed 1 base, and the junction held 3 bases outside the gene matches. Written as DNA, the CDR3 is TGTGCCAGCAGCTCCGGACAGGGAAGCAATCAGCCCCAGCATTTT. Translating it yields CASSSGQGSNQPQHF.

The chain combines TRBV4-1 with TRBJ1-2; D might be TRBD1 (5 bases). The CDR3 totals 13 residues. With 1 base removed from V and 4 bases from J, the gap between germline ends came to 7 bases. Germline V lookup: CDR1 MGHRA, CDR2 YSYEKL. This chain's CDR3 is CASSQATGYGYTF. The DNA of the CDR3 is TGCGCCAGCAGCCAAGCAACAGGCTATGGCTACACCTTC.

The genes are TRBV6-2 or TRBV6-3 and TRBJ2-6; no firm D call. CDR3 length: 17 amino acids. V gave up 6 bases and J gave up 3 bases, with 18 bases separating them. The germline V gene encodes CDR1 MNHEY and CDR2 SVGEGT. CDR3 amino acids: CASSRRAVGNGANVLTF. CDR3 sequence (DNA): TGTGCCAGCAGCCGTCGGGCAGTGGGAAATGGGGCCAACGTCCTGACTTTC.

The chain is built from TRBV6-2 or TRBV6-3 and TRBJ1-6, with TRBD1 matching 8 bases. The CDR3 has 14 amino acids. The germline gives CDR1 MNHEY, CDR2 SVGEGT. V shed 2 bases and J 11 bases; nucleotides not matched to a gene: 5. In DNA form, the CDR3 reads TGTGCCAGCAGTTACGGAAGGACAGGGACACCCCTCCACTTT. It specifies CASSYGRTGTPLHF.

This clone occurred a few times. The CDR3 loop reads CASQGQGKETQYF. The CDR3 DNA reads TGTGCCAGTCAGGGTCAAGGAAAAGAGACCCAGTACTTC. J is TRBJ2-5 and V is TRBV2, with D maybe TRBD1 (5 bases). This CDR3 comprises 13 residues. Germline V CDR1 and CDR2: SNHLY, FYNNEI. The V end was cut by 9 bases, the J end by 3 bases, with 14 bases between.

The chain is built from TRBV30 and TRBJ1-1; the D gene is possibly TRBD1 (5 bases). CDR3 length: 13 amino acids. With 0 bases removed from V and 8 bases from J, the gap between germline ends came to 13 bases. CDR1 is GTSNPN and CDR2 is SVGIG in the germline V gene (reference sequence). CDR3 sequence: CAWSVGQGAEAFF. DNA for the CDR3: TGTGCCTGGAGTGTTGGGCAGGGTGCCGAAGCTTTCTTT.

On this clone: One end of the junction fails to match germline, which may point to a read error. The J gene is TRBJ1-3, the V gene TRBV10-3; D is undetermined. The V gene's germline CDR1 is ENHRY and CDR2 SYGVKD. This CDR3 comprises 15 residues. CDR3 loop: CAIGEGPHSGNTIYF. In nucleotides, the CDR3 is TGTGCCATCGGTGAGGGCCCCCACTCTGGAAACACCATATATTTT.

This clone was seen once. This CDR3 reads CASSLLGRGSGNTIYF. For the CDR3, the DNA is TGTGCCAGCAGCTTATTGGGCAGGGGAAGTGGAAACACCATATATTTT. The chain combines TRBV7-2 with TRBJ1-3; a possible D gene is TRBD1 (6 bases). In germline, CDR1 is SGHTA, CDR2 FQGNSA. Trimming removed 2 bases from V and 3 bases from J, with 14 bases in between. CDR3 length equals 16 residues.

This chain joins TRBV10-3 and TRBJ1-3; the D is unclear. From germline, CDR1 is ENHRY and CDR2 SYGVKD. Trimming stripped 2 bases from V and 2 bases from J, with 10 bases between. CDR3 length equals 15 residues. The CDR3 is CAISEHGNTGNTIYF. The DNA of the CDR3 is TGTGCCATCAGTGAGCACGGGAATACTGGAAACACCATATATTTT.

This CDR3 reads CASSYGTGARRETQYF. CDR3 in DNA: TGTGCCAGCAGTTACGGGACAGGGGCGCGTAGGGAGACCCAGTACTTC. This chain uses TRBV6-2 or TRBV6-3 with TRBJ2-5; 10 bases align to TRBD1. Germline assignment: CDR1 MNHEY and CDR2 SVGEGT. The CDR3 is 16 residues long. Trimming took 2 bases from V and 5 from J; bases not matched to a gene: 8.

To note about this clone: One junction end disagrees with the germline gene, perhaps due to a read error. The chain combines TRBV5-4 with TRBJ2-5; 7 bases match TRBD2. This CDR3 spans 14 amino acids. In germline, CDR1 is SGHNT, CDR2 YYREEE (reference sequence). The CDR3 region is CASSLAGDQGTQYF. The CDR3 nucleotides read TGTGCCAGCAGTTTGGCGGGGGACCAAGGGACCCAGTACTTC.

The CDR3 loop reads CATSPDRGSNQPQHF. For the CDR3, the DNA is TGTGCCACCAGCCCCGACAGGGGAAGCAATCAGCCCCAGCATTTT. The chain is built from TRBV15 and TRBJ1-5; 8 bases fit TRBD1. The CDR3 spans 15 residues. Germline values: CDR1 LNHNV, CDR2 YYDKDF (reference sequence). J was trimmed by 1 base and V by 5 bases; bases with no gene match: 4.

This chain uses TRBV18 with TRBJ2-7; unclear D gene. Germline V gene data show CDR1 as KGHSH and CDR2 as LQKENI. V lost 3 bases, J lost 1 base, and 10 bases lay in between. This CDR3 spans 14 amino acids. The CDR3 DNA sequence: TGTGCCAGCTCACCGAACCAGGAGTCCTACGAGCAGTACGTC. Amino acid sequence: CASSPNQESYEQYV.

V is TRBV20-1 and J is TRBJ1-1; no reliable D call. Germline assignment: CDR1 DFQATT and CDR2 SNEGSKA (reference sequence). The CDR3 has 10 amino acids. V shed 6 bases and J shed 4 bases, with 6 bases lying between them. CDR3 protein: CSAFSTEAFF. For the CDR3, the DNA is TGCAGTGCCTTCAGCACTGAAGCTTTCTTT.

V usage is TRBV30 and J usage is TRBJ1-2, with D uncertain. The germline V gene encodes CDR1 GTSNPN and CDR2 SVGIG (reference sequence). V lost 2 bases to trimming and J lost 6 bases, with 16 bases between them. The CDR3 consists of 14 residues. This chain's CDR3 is CAWSPGRAANGYTF. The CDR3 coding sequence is TGTGCCTGGAGTCCCGGCCGGGCAGCCAATGGCTACACCTTC. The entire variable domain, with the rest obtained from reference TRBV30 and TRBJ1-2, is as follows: SQTIHQWPATLVQPVGSPLSLECTVEGTSNPNLYWYRQAAGRGLQLLFYSVGIGQISSEVPQNLSASRPQDRQFILSSKKLLLSDSGFYLCAWSPGRAANGYTFGSGTRLTVV.

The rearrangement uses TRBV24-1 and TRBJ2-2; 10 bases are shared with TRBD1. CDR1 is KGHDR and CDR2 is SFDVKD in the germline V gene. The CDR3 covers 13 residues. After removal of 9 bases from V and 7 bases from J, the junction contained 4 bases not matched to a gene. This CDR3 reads CATGDRGIGELFF. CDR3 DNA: TGTGCCACCGGGGACAGGGGAATCGGGGAGCTGTTTTTT.

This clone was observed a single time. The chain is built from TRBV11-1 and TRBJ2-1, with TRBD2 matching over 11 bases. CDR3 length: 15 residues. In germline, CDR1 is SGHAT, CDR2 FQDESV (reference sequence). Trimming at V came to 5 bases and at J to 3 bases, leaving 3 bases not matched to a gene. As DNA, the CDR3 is TGTGCCAGCAGCACACTAGCGGGGGACTACAATGAGCAGTTCTTC. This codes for CASSTLAGDYNEQFF.

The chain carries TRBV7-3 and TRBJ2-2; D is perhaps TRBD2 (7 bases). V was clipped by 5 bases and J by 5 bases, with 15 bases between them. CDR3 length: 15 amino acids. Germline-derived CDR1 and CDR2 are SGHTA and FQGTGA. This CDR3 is CASSPQGGGTGELFF. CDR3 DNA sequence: TGTGCCAGCAGCCCACAGGGAGGGGGAACCGGGGAGCTGTTTTTT.

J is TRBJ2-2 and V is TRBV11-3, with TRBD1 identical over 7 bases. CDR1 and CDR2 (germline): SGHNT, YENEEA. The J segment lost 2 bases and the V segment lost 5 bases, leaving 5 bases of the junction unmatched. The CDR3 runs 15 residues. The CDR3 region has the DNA TGTGCCAGCAGCAAAACAGGGGCCAACACCGGGGAGCTGTTTTTT. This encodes CASSKTGANTGELFF.